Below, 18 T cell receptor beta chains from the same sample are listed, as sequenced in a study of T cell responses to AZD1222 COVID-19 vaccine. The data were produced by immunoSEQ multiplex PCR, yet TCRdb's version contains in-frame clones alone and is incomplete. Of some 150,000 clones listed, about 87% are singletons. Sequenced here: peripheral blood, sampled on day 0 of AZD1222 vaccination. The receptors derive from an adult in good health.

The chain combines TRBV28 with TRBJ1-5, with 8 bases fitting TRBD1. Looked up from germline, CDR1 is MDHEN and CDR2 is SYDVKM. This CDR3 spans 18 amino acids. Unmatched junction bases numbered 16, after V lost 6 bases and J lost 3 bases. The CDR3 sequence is CASSSLDRASSNNQPQHF. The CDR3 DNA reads TGTGCCAGCAGCTCTCTGGACAGGGCCAGTTCTAACAATCAGCCCCAGCATTTT.

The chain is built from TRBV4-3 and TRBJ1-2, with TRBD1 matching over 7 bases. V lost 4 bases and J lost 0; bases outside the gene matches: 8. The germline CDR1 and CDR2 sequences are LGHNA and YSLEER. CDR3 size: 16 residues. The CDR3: CASSPSTGTTNYGYTF. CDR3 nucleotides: TGCGCCAGCAGCCCCTCGACAGGGACCACTAACTATGGCTACACCTTC.

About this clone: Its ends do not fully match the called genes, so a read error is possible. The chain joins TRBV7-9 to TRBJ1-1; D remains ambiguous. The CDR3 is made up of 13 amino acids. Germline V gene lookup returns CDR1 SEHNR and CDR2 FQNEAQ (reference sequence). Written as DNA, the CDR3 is TGTGCCAGCAGCTTAGCAGGGAACGCTGAAGCTTTCTTT. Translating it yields CASSLAGNAEAFF.

The CDR3 reads CASINRGGYGYTF. The CDR3 region has the DNA TGTGCCAGCATCAACCGGGGGGGGTATGGCTACACCTTC. V is TRBV2 and J is TRBJ1-2; possible D gene TRBD1, 5 bases. The CDR3 spans 13 residues. The germline gives CDR1 SNHLY, CDR2 FYNNEI. V dropped 7 bases and J dropped 5 bases, with 14 bases sitting between them.

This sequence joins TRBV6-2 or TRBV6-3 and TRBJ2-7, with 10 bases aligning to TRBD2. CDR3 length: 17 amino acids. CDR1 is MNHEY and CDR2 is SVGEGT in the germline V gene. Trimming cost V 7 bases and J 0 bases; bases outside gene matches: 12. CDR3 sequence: CASTPTSGWSISYEQYF. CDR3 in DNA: TGTGCCAGCACCCCGACTAGCGGGTGGTCAATCTCCTACGAGCAGTACTTC.

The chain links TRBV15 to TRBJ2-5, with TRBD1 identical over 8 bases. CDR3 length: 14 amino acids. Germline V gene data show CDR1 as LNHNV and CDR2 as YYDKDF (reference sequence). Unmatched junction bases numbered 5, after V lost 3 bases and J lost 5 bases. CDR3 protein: CATSRSGGRETQYF. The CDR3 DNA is TGTGCCACCAGCAGGTCAGGGGGCCGGGAGACCCAGTACTTC.

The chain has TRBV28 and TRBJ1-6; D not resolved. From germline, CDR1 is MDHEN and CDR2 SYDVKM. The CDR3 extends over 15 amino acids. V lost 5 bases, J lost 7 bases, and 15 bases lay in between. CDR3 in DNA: TGTGCCAGCAGTAGAAAGCCGGGAGGAAATTCACCCCTCCACTTT. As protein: CASSRKPGGNSPLHF.

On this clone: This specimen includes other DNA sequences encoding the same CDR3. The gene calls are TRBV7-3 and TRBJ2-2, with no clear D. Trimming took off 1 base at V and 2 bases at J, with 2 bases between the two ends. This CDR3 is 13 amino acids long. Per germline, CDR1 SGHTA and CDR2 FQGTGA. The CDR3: CASSLSNTGELFF. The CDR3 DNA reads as TGTGCCAGCAGCTTAAGTAACACCGGGGAGCTGTTTTTT.

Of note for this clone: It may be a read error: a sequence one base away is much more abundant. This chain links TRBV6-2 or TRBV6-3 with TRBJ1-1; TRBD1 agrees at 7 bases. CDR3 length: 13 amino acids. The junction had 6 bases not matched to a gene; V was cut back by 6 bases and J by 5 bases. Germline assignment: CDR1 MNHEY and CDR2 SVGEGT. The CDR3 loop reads CASSQQGWTEAFF. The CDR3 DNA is TGTGCCAGCAGCCAACAGGGGTGGACTGAAGCTTTCTTT.

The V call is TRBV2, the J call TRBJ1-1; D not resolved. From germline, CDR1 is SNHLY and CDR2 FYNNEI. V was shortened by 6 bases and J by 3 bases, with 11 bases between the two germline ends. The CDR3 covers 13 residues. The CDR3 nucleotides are TGTGCCAGCAGGGACGGACGGTACACTGAAGCTTTCTTT. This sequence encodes CASRDGRYTEAFF.

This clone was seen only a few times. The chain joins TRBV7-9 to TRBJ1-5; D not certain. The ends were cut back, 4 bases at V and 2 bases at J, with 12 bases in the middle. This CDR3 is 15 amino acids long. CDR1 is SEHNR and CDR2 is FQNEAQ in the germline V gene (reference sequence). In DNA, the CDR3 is TGTGCCAGCAGCTCAACACAAGGAGGCAATCAGCCCCAGCATTTT. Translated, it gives CASSSTQGGNQPQHF.

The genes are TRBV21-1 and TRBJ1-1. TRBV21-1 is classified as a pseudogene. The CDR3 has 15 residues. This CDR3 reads CASSKRAGLNTEAFF. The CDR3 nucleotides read TGTGCCAGCAGCAAAAGGGCTGGACTGAACACTGAAGCTTTCTTT.

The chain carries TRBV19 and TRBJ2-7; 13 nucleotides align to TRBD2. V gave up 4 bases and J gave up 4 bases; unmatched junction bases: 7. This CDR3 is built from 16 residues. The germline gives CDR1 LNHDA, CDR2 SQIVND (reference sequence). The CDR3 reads CASSNERLAGGYEQYF. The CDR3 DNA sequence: TGTGCCAGTAGTAACGAGAGACTAGCGGGAGGTTACGAGCAGTACTTC.

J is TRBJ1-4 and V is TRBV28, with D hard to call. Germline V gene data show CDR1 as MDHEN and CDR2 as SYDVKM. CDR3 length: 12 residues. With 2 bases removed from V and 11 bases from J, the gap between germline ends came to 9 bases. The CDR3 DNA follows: TGTGCCAGCAGTTTACGGCCGGATAAACTGTTTTTT. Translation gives CASSLRPDKLFF.

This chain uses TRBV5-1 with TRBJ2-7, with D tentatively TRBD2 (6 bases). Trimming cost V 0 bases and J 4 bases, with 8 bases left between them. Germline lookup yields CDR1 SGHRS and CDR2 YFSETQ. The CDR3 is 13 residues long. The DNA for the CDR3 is TGCGCCAGCAGCTTGGGTGGAGGGTACGAGCAGTACTTC. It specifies CASSLGGGYEQYF.

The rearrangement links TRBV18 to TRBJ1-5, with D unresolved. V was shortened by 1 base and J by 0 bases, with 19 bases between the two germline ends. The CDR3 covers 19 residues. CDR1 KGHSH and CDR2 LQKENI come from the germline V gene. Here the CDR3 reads CASSPRPLDGPDSNQPQHF. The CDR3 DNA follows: TGTGCCAGCTCACCACGCCCCCTCGATGGGCCCGATAGCAATCAGCCCCAGCATTTT.

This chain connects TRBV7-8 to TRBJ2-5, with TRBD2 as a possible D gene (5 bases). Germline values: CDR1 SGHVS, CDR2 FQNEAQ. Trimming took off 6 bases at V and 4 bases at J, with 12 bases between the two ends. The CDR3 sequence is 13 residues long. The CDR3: CASRSSIRETQYF. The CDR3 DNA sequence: TGTGCCAGCAGATCTAGCATTCGAGAGACCCAGTACTTC.

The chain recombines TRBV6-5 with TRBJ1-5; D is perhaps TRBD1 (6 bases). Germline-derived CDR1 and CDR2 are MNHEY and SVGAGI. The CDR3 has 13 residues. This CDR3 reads CAGGRVGNQPQHF. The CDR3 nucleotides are TGTGCAGGGGGGAGAGTCGGCAATCAGCCCCAGCATTTT.